Presented here are 24 T cell receptor beta chains from one specimen sequenced in a study of blood T cell repertoires in COVID-19. The assay was immunoSEQ multiplex PCR, and TCRdb's table has in-frame clones only and misses some. The sample yields about 68,000 clones, around 84% seen once. The sample taken for sequencing was peripheral blood. The receptors here all came from a man aged 50 to 60 with acute or convalescent COVID-19.

The rearrangement uses TRBV7-2 and TRBJ2-7; D remains ambiguous. Trimming removed 4 bases at V and 2 bases at J, with 9 bases between. The CDR3 is made up of 13 amino acids. Germline CDR1 is SGHTA and CDR2 is FQGNSA. CDR3 nucleotide sequence: TGTGCCAGCAGCTCCCGTTATCCCTACGAGCAGTACTTC. It encodes CASSSRYPYEQYF.

The genes are TRBV11-2 and TRBJ2-3; D is possibly TRBD2 (6 bases). The germline gives CDR1 SGHAT, CDR2 FQNNGV. The CDR3 consists of 16 residues. Deletions cut 1 base from V and 4 bases from J, with 15 bases between. The CDR3 DNA reads as TGTGCCAGCAGCTTAGCGGCGGGGAACCCACCAGATACGCAGTATTTT. The encoded protein is CASSLAAGNPPDTQYF.

The CDR3 nucleotides are TGTGCCAGCAGTTTATCGGGAGACGGTGAGCAGTTCTTC. It codes for CASSLSGDGEQFF. The genes are TRBV12-3 or TRBV12-4 and TRBJ2-1; maybe TRBD2 (6 bases). There are 13 residues in the CDR3. Trimming shortened V by 2 bases and J by 9 bases, and 11 bases separated the two germline ends.

The chain is built from TRBV7-3 and TRBJ2-1; a weak D match, TRBD2 (7 bases). The CDR3 is made up of 17 amino acids. With 5 bases removed from V and 0 bases from J, the gap between germline ends came to 17 bases. Germline V gene lookup returns CDR1 SGHTA and CDR2 FQGTGA. In nucleotides, the CDR3 is TGTGCCAGCAGCCTCCATGGGGGGGCGAGCTCCTACAATGAGCAGTTCTTC. Its protein is CASSLHGGASSYNEQFF.

The V gene is TRBV13, the J gene TRBJ1-1; 8 positions match TRBD1. The germline CDR1 and CDR2 sequences are PRHDT and FYEKMQ (reference sequence). There are 15 residues in the CDR3. Germline trimming cut 1 base from V and 4 bases from J; bases unmatched to any gene: 5. The CDR3 DNA reads as TGTGCCAGCAGCTTAGCCATTACAGGGGGCACTGAAGCTTTCTTT. Its translation is CASSLAITGGTEAFF.

The gene calls are TRBV25-1 and TRBJ2-2; 7 bases fit TRBD2. The CDR3 totals 15 residues. Germline CDR1 and CDR2: MGHDK and SYGVNS. J gave up 2 bases and V 7 bases, and 7 bases lay outside the gene matches. The CDR3 bases are TGTGCCAGCACCCCAGCGGGGCGCAACACCGGGGAGCTGTTTTTT. Translated, it gives CASTPAGRNTGELFF.

Written as DNA, the CDR3 is TGTGCCAGCAGCTTGGAGGGGTTAGAGGATACGCAGTATTTT. Protein sequence: CASSLEGLEDTQYF. The gene calls are TRBV7-3 and TRBJ2-3; TRBD2 is a possible D gene (6 bases). V was pared by 3 bases and J by 6 bases, with 13 bases between. This CDR3 is built from 14 residues. The germline V gene encodes CDR1 SGHTA and CDR2 FQGTGA.

V and J are TRBV6-5 and TRBJ2-3, with TRBD2 as a possible D gene (6 bases). The CDR3 has 15 amino acids. The V gene's germline CDR1 is MNHEY and CDR2 SVGAGI. Trimming shortened V by 0 bases and J by 4 bases, and 11 bases separated the two germline ends. This CDR3 reads CASSYSNAGPDTQYF. CDR3 nucleotides: TGTGCCAGCAGTTACTCGAATGCGGGACCAGATACGCAGTATTTT.

On this clone itself: Compared with germline, one end of the junction differs, possibly owing to a read error. J is TRBJ1-3 and V is TRBV6-6; the D gene is possibly TRBD1 (5 bases). CDR1 is MNHNY and CDR2 is SVGAGI in the germline V gene (reference sequence). The CDR3 runs to 11 residues. The DNA for the CDR3 is TGTGCCAGCAGCCCGATGCAGGGTACCCATTTT. Its translation: CASSPMQGTHF.

The chain has TRBV30 and TRBJ2-5; tentative D call: TRBD2 (5 bases). V was pared by 3 bases and J by 8 bases, with 13 bases between. The CDR3 consists of 12 residues. From germline, CDR1 is GTSNPN and CDR2 SVGIG (reference sequence). The CDR3 region is CAWSLLGDTQYF. In DNA form, the CDR3 reads TGTGCCTGGAGCCTCCTCGGGGATACCCAGTACTTC.

The chain recombines TRBV6-4 with TRBJ1-6; D might be TRBD1 (5 bases). The germline gives CDR1 MRHNA, CDR2 SNTAGT. Trimming pared 0 bases from V and 7 bases from J, leaving 7 bases between. This CDR3 has 14 amino acids. The CDR3 region has the DNA TGTGCCAGCAGTGACTCAGGGGCCAATTCACCCCTCCACTTT. Amino acids: CASSDSGANSPLHF.

This chain uses TRBV28 with TRBJ2-1, with a possible D match to TRBD2 (5 bases). CDR1 and CDR2 from the germline V gene are MDHEN and SYDVKM. Trimming took off 2 bases at V and 7 bases at J, with 9 bases between the two ends. CDR3 size: 13 residues. In nucleotides, the CDR3 is TGTGCCAGCAGTTTACCGGGGATAAATGAGCAGTTCTTC. Translation gives CASSLPGINEQFF.

This sequence joins TRBV7-9 and TRBJ2-5; D uncertain. The CDR3 has 11 residues. V was cut by 5 bases and J by 5 bases, with 6 bases left in between. Germline V gene lookup returns CDR1 SEHNR and CDR2 FQNEAQ (reference sequence). The CDR3 DNA follows: TGTGCCAGCAGCGATCAGGAGACCCAGTACTTC. It translates to CASSDQETQYF.

The CDR3 reads CASKLRTAGEGEKLFF. CDR3 nucleotide sequence: TGTGCCAGCAAACTAAGGACAGCCGGTGAAGGGGAAAAACTGTTTTTT. The V gene is TRBV6-6, the J gene TRBJ1-4; a weak D match, TRBD1 (6 bases). Germline loops: CDR1 MNHNY, CDR2 SVGAGI (reference sequence). V lost 7 bases and J 8 bases, leaving 23 bases between the germline ends. The CDR3 is made up of 16 amino acids.

This clone was picked up one time. This chain joins TRBV3-1 (or the pseudogene TRBV3-2) and TRBJ2-3, with 7 positions matching TRBD1. V was clipped by 1 base and J by 3 bases; unmatched bases: 4. In germline, CDR1 is LGHDT, CDR2 YNNKEL (reference sequence). The CDR3 covers 15 residues. The chain's CDR3 is CASSQGTGFTDTQYF. CDR3 sequence (DNA): TGTGCCAGCAGCCAAGGGACAGGATTTACAGATACGCAGTATTTT.

The V call is TRBV12-3 or TRBV12-4, the J call TRBJ2-1; D is ambiguous. V lost 5 bases to trimming and J lost 10 bases, with 15 bases between them. The CDR3 runs 13 residues. CDR3 region: CASSILLEREQFF. CDR3 bases: TGTGCCAGCAGTATCCTACTGGAGAGGGAGCAGTTCTTC.

DNA of the CDR3: TGTGCCATCAGTGAAGCTAGCGGAGGGGGCTCTGGAAACACCATATATTTT. As protein: CAISEASGGGSGNTIYF. V and J are TRBV10-3 and TRBJ1-3, with TRBD1 as a possible D gene (6 bases). Germline CDR1 is ENHRY and CDR2 is SYGVKD. Deletions cut 3 bases from V and 0 bases from J, with 15 bases between. The CDR3 is made up of 17 amino acids.

This sequence joins TRBV5-1 and TRBJ1-1; possible D gene TRBD1, 5 bases. This CDR3 is built from 13 residues. The V and J ends lost 3 bases and 4 bases respectively, with 10 bases between them. CDR1 is SGHRS, CDR2 YFSETQ, per germline. The CDR3 sequence is CASSSPGGTEAFF. In nucleotides, the CDR3 is TGCGCCAGCAGCTCGCCGGGGGGCACTGAAGCTTTCTTT.

V gene TRBV4-1 combines with J gene TRBJ1-2, with D perhaps matching TRBD1 (6 bases). The germline V and J ends were trimmed by 5 bases and 7 bases, with 17 bases remaining between them. The CDR3 is 14 residues long. The germline V gene encodes CDR1 MGHRA and CDR2 YSYEKL. The CDR3 loop is CASSSLMGAGGYTF. The CDR3 nucleotides read TGCGCCAGCAGCTCCCTTATGGGGGCGGGTGGCTACACCTTC.

V usage is TRBV7-8 and J usage is TRBJ1-4; TRBD1 matches at 7 bases. The CDR3 contains 17 residues. Germline V gene sequence: CDR1 SGHVS, CDR2 FQNEAQ. V was clipped by 1 base and J by 7 bases; unmatched bases: 12. The CDR3: CASSLGIPQGVGEKLFF. The CDR3 DNA is TGTGCCAGCAGCTTAGGTATACCTCAGGGGGTCGGTGAAAAACTGTTTTTT.

The chain uses TRBV2 and TRBJ1-5; D not resolved. This CDR3 has 15 residues. Looked up from germline, CDR1 is SNHLY and CDR2 is FYNNEI. V lost 0 bases, J lost 6 bases, and 12 bases lay in between. The DNA for the CDR3 is TGTGCCAGCAGTGAAGCGCTGACCCTAGGTCAGCCCCAGCATTTT. Translating it yields CASSEALTLGQPQHF.

V is TRBV11-3 and J is TRBJ1-1, with TRBD1 identical over 10 bases. The CDR3 is made up of 17 amino acids. The V gene's germline CDR1 is SGHNT and CDR2 YENEEA. The J segment lost 0 bases and the V segment lost 5 bases, leaving 9 bases of the junction unmatched. The CDR3 here is CASSPRDRGFMNTEAFF. The DNA of the CDR3 is TGTGCCAGCAGCCCCCGGGACAGGGGATTTATGAACACTGAAGCTTTCTTT.

The V and J genes are TRBV5-1 and TRBJ2-3; 7 bases fit TRBD2. The junction had 12 bases not matched to a gene; V was cut back by 1 base and J by 10 bases. Germline V gene lookup returns CDR1 SGHRS and CDR2 YFSETQ. There are 15 residues in the CDR3. The CDR3: CASSLNGGEGWPQYF. The CDR3 DNA reads TGCGCCAGCAGCTTGAATGGTGGGGAGGGTTGGCCGCAGTATTTT.

The V gene is TRBV27, the J gene TRBJ2-7; TRBD1 might be the D (6 bases). Germline values: CDR1 MNHEY, CDR2 SMNVEV (reference sequence). The V end was cut by 5 bases, the J end by 6 bases, with 17 bases between. This CDR3 spans 14 amino acids. As DNA, the CDR3 is TGTGCCAGCAGTCCCCGGCAGGGGAGTAGCGAGCAGTACTTC. Translation gives CASSPRQGSSEQYF.